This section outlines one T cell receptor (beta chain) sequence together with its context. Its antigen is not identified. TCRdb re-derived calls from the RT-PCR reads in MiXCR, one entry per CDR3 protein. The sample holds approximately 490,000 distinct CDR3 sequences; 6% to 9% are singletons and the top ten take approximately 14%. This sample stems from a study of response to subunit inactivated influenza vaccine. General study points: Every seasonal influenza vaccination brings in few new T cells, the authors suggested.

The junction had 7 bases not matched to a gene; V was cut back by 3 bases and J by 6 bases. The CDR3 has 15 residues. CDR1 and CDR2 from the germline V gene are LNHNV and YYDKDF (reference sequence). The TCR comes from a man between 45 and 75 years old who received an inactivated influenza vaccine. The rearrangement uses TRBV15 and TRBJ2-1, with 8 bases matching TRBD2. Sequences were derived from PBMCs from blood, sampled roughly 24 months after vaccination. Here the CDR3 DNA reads TGTGCCACCAGCAGCCTAAGCGGGAGAACCAATGAGCAGTTCTTC. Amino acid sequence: CATSSLSGRTNEQFF. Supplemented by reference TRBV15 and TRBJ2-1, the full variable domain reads DAMVIQNPRYQVTQFGKPVTLSCSQTLNHNVMYWYQQKSSQAPKLLFHYYDKDFNNEADTPDNFQSRRPNTSFCFLDIRSPGLGDTAMYLCATSSLSGRTNEQFFGPGTRLTVL.